Each of the 2 T cell receptor beta chains below was sequenced from the same sample in a study of blood T cell repertoires in COVID-19. Here immunoSEQ multiplex PCR was the method, and the copy in TCRdb shows in-frame clones only, minus some. In the table there are under 250,000 clones, approximately 90% of which are singletons. The sequenced sample consisted of peripheral blood. These receptors originate from a man in his 60s with COVID-19, enrolled during active disease.

This chain connects TRBV4-3 to TRBJ1-1; weak D call: TRBD1 (6 bases). Germline values: CDR1 LGHNA, CDR2 YSLEER. V lost 7 bases, J lost 0 bases, and 18 bases lay in between. This CDR3 has 16 residues. As DNA, the CDR3 is TGCGCCAGCAAGGCAGGACAGTTCAGTATGAACACTGAAGCTTTCTTT. It translates to CASKAGQFSMNTEAFF.

This chain joins TRBV11-2 and TRBJ2-7, with TRBD1 identical over 8 bases. The CDR3 loop spans 16 amino acids. Germline CDR1 is SGHAT and CDR2 is FQNNGV. With V trimmed by 7 bases and J by 0 bases, 11 bases remained unmatched. CDR3 region: CASTTGTGLTSYEQYF. In DNA, the CDR3 is TGTGCCAGCACAACCGGGACAGGACTTACCTCCTACGAGCAGTACTTC. The entire variable domain, with the rest obtained from reference TRBV11-2 and TRBJ2-7, is as follows: EAGVAQSPRYKIIEKRQSVAFWCNPISGHATLYWYQQILGQGPKLLIQFQNNGVVDDSQLPKDRFSAERLKGVDSTLKIQPAKLEDSAVYLCASTTGTGLTSYEQYFGPGTRLTVT.